This passage covers 29 T cell receptor beta chains from one sample sequenced in a study of T-cell memory formation after mild COVID-19. TCRdb analysed the 5' RACE reads with MiXCR anew, one entry per CDR3 protein. The data contain about 16,000 distinct CDR3 sequences, 23% of them singletons. Sequences were obtained from PBMCs or a T cell subset sorted from them (not recorded which). All receptors come from a man aged 18 to 29 who had mild COVID-19 (a few samples of this study predate the infection). Cell type and time point are not known.

This clonotype was counted ten times or more. The chain links TRBV27 to TRBJ2-1, with D maybe TRBD1 (5 bases). V dropped 0 bases and J dropped 4 bases, with 25 bases sitting between them. The germline V gene has CDR1 MNHEY and CDR2 SMNVEV (reference sequence). CDR3 length: 20 residues. CDR3 in amino acids: CASSLSAGWSQGFSYNEQFF. The CDR3, as DNA: TGTGCCAGCAGTTTATCGGCAGGCTGGTCCCAGGGCTTTTCGTACAATGAGCAGTTCTTC.

This clonotype was picked up many times. This chain joins TRBV14 and TRBJ2-7; 7 positions match TRBD1. The CDR3 extends over 14 amino acids. V dropped 3 bases and J dropped 5; count of bases not matched to a gene: 7. The germline V gene has CDR1 SGHDN and CDR2 FVKESK. The CDR3 is CASSQRQGGDEQYV. Written as DNA, the CDR3 is TGTGCCAGCAGCCAGAGACAGGGTGGCGACGAGCAGTACGTC.

This clonotype was observed many times. The junction does not match germline at one end; this may be a read error. This rearrangement joins TRBV7-7 to TRBJ2-2; D remains ambiguous. The CDR3 is made up of 15 amino acids. Germline CDR1 is SSHAT and CDR2 is FNYEAQ (reference sequence). In nucleotides, the CDR3 is TGTGCTAGCAACCCTCCGGCCAGCCGACCGGGGGAGCTGTTTTTT. It codes for CASNPPASRPGELFF.

This clonotype was recorded many times. The genes are TRBV9 and TRBJ1-6; 9 nucleotides line up with TRBD1. CDR1 is SGDLS and CDR2 is YYNGEE in the germline V gene. Losses at the gene ends were 3 bases for V and 8 bases for J; bases not matched to a gene: 9. The CDR3 is 16 residues long. CDR3 bases: TGTGCCAGCAGCGCAGGGGCTGGACAGGGGCATTCACCCCTCCACTTT. It codes for CASSAGAGQGHSPLHF.

This clonotype is medium-sized. V is TRBV20-1 and J is TRBJ1-2; 7 positions agree with TRBD1. The J segment lost 4 bases and the V segment lost 5 bases, leaving 7 bases of the junction unmatched. The CDR3 is made up of 13 amino acids. Looked up from germline, CDR1 is DFQATT and CDR2 is SNEGSKA (reference sequence). The chain's CDR3 is CSAPDRDLYGYTF. The CDR3 DNA follows: TGCAGTGCTCCCGACAGGGACCTCTATGGCTACACCTTC.

At least ten counts were recorded for this clonotype. The rearrangement uses TRBV5-1 and TRBJ2-1; D tentatively reads TRBD1 or TRBD2 (5 bases each). Trimming took 3 bases from V and 6 from J, leaving 13 bases between them. CDR1 is SGHRS and CDR2 is YFSETQ in the germline V gene. This CDR3 region has 14 residues. In DNA form, the CDR3 reads TGCGCCAGCAGCTACGGGACCTTTCTCAATGAGCAGTTCTTC. This translates into CASSYGTFLNEQFF. Filled out from reference TRBV5-1 and TRBJ2-1, the complete variable domain reads KAGVTQTPRYLIKTRGQQVTLSCSPISGHRSVSWYQQTPGQGLQFLFEYFSETQRNKGNFPGRFSGRQFSNSRSEMNVSTLELGDSALYLCASSYGTFLNEQFFGPGTRLTVL.

This clonotype has ten or more counts. This chain connects TRBV6-2 or TRBV6-3 to TRBJ2-5, with D perhaps TRBD1 (7 bases). The CDR3 runs 15 residues. Looked up from germline, CDR1 is MNHEY and CDR2 is SVGEGT. Trimming shortened V by 8 bases and J by 3 bases, and 19 bases separated the two germline ends. CDR3 DNA: TGTGCCAGCCTACCCGGGGGACAGATCAAAGAGACCCAGTACTTC. It yields the protein CASLPGGQIKETQYF.

This clonotype was seen a few times. V is TRBV7-9 and J is TRBJ2-7, with D perhaps TRBD2 (5 bases). The CDR3 runs 13 residues. CDR1 is SEHNR, CDR2 FQNEAQ, per germline (reference sequence). V was clipped by 8 bases and J by 3 bases, with 14 bases between them. CDR3 residues: CASGSGALYEQYF. In DNA form, the CDR3 reads TGTGCCAGCGGAAGCGGCGCTCTCTACGAGCAGTACTTC.

This clonotype was seen ten or more times. This rearrangement joins TRBV6-6 to TRBJ2-5; no clear D. The V end lost 2 bases, the J end lost 2 bases, and 9 bases lay between the germline ends. The length of the CDR3 is 14 residues. From germline, CDR1 is MNHNY and CDR2 SVGAGI (reference sequence). CDR3 sequence: CASSYGLFQETQYF. The CDR3 DNA sequence: TGTGCCAGCAGTTACGGGCTATTTCAAGAGACCCAGTACTTC.

In its sample, this clonotype was seen a few times. Here the CDR3 reads CASSPDPTDRPSNQPQHF. The CDR3 DNA reads TGTGCCAGCAGTCCAGACCCGACAGACAGACCTAGCAATCAGCCCCAGCATTTT. The chain joins TRBV6-1 to TRBJ1-5; D possibly corresponds to TRBD1 (5 bases). The V end was cut by 5 bases, the J end by 0 bases, with 20 bases between. There are 18 residues in the CDR3. The germline V gene encodes CDR1 MNHNS and CDR2 SASEGT.

The chain uses TRBV19 and TRBJ2-3; D is ambiguous. V was clipped by 1 base and J by 0 bases, with 8 bases between them. This CDR3 is built from 15 residues. Germline assignment: CDR1 LNHDA and CDR2 SQIVND (reference sequence). The CDR3 is CASSIGFGSTDTQYF. CDR3 nucleotides: TGTGCCAGTAGTATAGGATTCGGGAGCACAGATACGCAGTATTTT.

This clonotype was detected many times. The chain is built from TRBV28 and TRBJ2-3; a possible D gene is TRBD1 (5 bases). The CDR3 length is 12 residues. V lost 6 bases to trimming and J lost 6 bases, with 10 bases between them. Germline CDR1 and CDR2: MDHEN and SYDVKM. CDR3 DNA: TGTGCCAGCAGGGGGCTAAGGGATACGCAGTATTTT. As protein: CASRGLRDTQYF.

This clonotype has ten or more counts. The chain joins TRBV15 to TRBJ2-4; D is possibly TRBD1 or TRBD2 (5 bases each). This CDR3 is built from 16 residues. The V and J ends lost 0 bases and 3 bases respectively, with 12 bases between them. The germline CDR1 and CDR2 sequences are LNHNV and YYDKDF (reference sequence). The chain's CDR3 is CATSRDVTEGKNIQYF. CDR3 nucleotides: TGTGCCACCAGCAGAGATGTGACAGAGGGCAAAAACATTCAGTACTTC.

This clonotype was recorded many times. V is TRBV24-1 and J is TRBJ2-1, with TRBD2 matching 9 bases. The CDR3 sequence is 15 residues long. Germline V gene sequence: CDR1 KGHDR, CDR2 SFDVKD. With 2 bases clipped from V and 12 bases from J, the junction kept 10 bases outside the gene matches. CDR3 DNA sequence: TGTGCCACCAGTGATTGCTGCGGGGGGGCGAATTGGCAGTTCTTC. It codes for CATSDCCGGANWQFF.

The chain uses TRBV19 and TRBJ2-7; 7 nucleotides match TRBD1. Germline loops: CDR1 LNHDA, CDR2 SQIVND (reference sequence). With 10 bases clipped from V and 2 bases from J, the junction kept 11 bases outside the gene matches. This CDR3 has 14 amino acids. CDR3 sequence (DNA): TGTGCCACCACACCACAGGGGCGGACCTACGAGCAGTACTTC. Protein product: CATTPQGRTYEQYF.

This clonotype has a count of ten or more. The chain is built from TRBV5-6 and TRBJ2-1, with 7 bases lining up with TRBD1. This CDR3 region has 15 residues. The germline V gene has CDR1 SGHDT and CDR2 YYEEEE. The trim removed 2 bases at V and 2 bases at J, leaving 4 bases unmatched. The CDR3 nucleotides read TGTGCCAGCAGCTTCGGCGACAGGGCCTACAATGAGCAGTTCTTC. Protein product: CASSFGDRAYNEQFF.

This clonotype is judged medium-sized. This rearrangement joins TRBV10-2 to TRBJ2-3; either TRBD1 or TRBD2 may supply D (6 bases each). Germline values: CDR1 WSHSY, CDR2 SAAADI. The CDR3 consists of 17 residues. V lost 7 bases to trimming and J lost 3 bases, with 23 bases between them. The CDR3 region has the DNA TGCGCCAGCACCGCTCTTTTTGGGGGGCAACGGACAGATACGCAGTATTTT. Encoded protein: CASTALFGGQRTDTQYF.

This clonotype came up once. The chain uses TRBV29-1 and TRBJ2-1; no clear D gene. V dropped 3 bases and J dropped 5 bases, with 11 bases sitting between them. Germline CDR1 is SQVTM and CDR2 is ANQGSEA. This CDR3 comprises 13 residues. CDR3 loop: CSVDRAGHNEQFF. The CDR3 coding sequence is TGCAGCGTTGACCGGGCCGGTCACAATGAGCAGTTCTTC.

The chain uses TRBV6-2 or TRBV6-3 and TRBJ1-1; D not resolved. CDR1 is MNHEY, CDR2 SVGEGT, per germline. This CDR3 contains 14 residues. The ends were cut back, 2 bases at V and 7 bases at J, with 14 bases in the middle. CDR3 in amino acids: CASSYLGTLIEAFF. CDR3 nucleotide sequence: TGTGCCAGCAGTTACCTGGGCACATTGATTGAAGCTTTCTTT.

V is TRBV6-6 and J is TRBJ2-1, with TRBD1 identical over 10 bases. V was pared by 2 bases and J by 4 bases, with 2 bases of the junction left unmatched. Germline V gives CDR1 MNHNY, CDR2 SVGAGI (reference sequence). This CDR3 contains 15 residues. The CDR3 nucleotides are TGTGCCAGCAGTTACACGGGACAGGGGTACAATGAGCAGTTCTTC. Amino acids: CASSYTGQGYNEQFF.

This clonotype was recorded at least ten times. This sequence joins TRBV7-8 and TRBJ1-1; 7 nucleotides match TRBD1. CDR3 length: 15 residues. Germline CDR1 and CDR2: SGHVS and FQNEAQ. Trimming took 5 bases from V and 2 from J; bases not matched to a gene: 8. CDR3 DNA: TGTGCCAGCAGCGTCCAGGGACAGCTAAACACTGAAGCTTTCTTT. This codes for CASSVQGQLNTEAFF.

This clonotype was picked up many times. CDR3 in DNA: TGTGCCAGCAGCTTAGTGTCCCTTAGAGGGGAAAAACTGTTTTTT. As protein: CASSLVSLRGEKLFF. This chain uses TRBV7-2 with TRBJ1-4; D uncertain. The CDR3 is made up of 15 amino acids. From germline, CDR1 is SGHTA and CDR2 FQGNSA. The V end was cut by 1 base, the J end by 8 bases, with 14 bases between.

Many counts were recorded for this clonotype. The chain couples TRBV4-2 to TRBJ2-2; possible D gene TRBD1, 6 bases. This CDR3 contains 15 residues. The V and J ends lost 5 bases and 10 bases respectively, with 20 bases between them. Germline V gene sequence: CDR1 LGHNA, CDR2 YNFKEQ. CDR3 DNA sequence: TGTGCCAGCAGCTTTCAGGACAGCGGATTTGAGGAGCTGTTTTTT. Its translation is CASSFQDSGFEELFF.

The chain recombines TRBV4-2 with TRBJ1-2; 7 bases map to TRBD1. CDR1 and CDR2 (germline): LGHNA, YNFKEQ. This CDR3 has 15 amino acids. The junction had 3 bases not matched to a gene; V was cut back by 0 bases and J by 2 bases. The CDR3 coding sequence is TGTGCCAGCAGCCAAGACAGGGGGTCCAACTATGGCTACACCTTC. Amino acid sequence: CASSQDRGSNYGYTF.

The gene calls are TRBV4-3 and TRBJ2-3; 8 positions agree with TRBD2. The germline V gene has CDR1 LGHNA and CDR2 YSLEER. With V trimmed by 5 bases and J by 4 bases, 11 bases remained unmatched. This CDR3 is built from 16 residues. The CDR3 reads CASSSRGSGEADTQYF. DNA for the CDR3: TGCGCCAGCAGCTCCCGGGGTAGCGGGGAAGCAGATACGCAGTATTTT.

The rearrangement joins TRBV6-6 to TRBJ1-2; D remains unclear. Deletions cut 0 bases from V and 4 bases from J, with 12 bases between. The germline gives CDR1 MNHNY, CDR2 SVGAGI (reference sequence). The CDR3 runs to 15 residues. CDR3: CASSYSPGRFYGYTF. The CDR3 DNA reads TGTGCCAGCAGTTACTCCCCCGGGAGGTTCTATGGCTACACCTTC.

This clonotype appeared many times. The J gene is TRBJ2-2, the V gene TRBV12-5; 8 bases fit TRBD2. With V trimmed by 3 bases and J by 2 bases, 5 bases remained unmatched. The CDR3 is 16 amino acids. In germline, CDR1 is LGHNT, CDR2 FRNRAP. CDR3 nucleotides: TGTGCTAGTGGTTTTTTGAGGACTAGCAACACCGGGGAGCTGTTTTTT. Its translation: CASGFLRTSNTGELFF.

Ten or more counts support this clonotype. The chain couples TRBV29-1 to TRBJ1-1; 8 bases fit TRBD1. Unmatched junction bases numbered 6, after V lost 4 bases and J lost 5 bases. Looked up from germline, CDR1 is SQVTM and CDR2 is ANQGSEA. CDR3 length equals 13 residues. CDR3 coding DNA: TGCAGCGTTGTTGGACAGGGATGGACTGAAGCTTTCTTT. This sequence encodes CSVVGQGWTEAFF.

This clonotype was seen a few times. The chain links TRBV6-6 to TRBJ1-5; D perhaps matches TRBD1 (5 bases). Germline assignment: CDR1 MNHNY and CDR2 SVGAGI (reference sequence). The length of the CDR3 is 15 residues. V dropped 1 base and J dropped 4 bases, with 11 bases sitting between them. In nucleotides, the CDR3 is TGTGCCAGCAGTTACTTTGGGGGAGGGAATCAGCCCCAGCATTTT. This sequence encodes CASSYFGGGNQPQHF.